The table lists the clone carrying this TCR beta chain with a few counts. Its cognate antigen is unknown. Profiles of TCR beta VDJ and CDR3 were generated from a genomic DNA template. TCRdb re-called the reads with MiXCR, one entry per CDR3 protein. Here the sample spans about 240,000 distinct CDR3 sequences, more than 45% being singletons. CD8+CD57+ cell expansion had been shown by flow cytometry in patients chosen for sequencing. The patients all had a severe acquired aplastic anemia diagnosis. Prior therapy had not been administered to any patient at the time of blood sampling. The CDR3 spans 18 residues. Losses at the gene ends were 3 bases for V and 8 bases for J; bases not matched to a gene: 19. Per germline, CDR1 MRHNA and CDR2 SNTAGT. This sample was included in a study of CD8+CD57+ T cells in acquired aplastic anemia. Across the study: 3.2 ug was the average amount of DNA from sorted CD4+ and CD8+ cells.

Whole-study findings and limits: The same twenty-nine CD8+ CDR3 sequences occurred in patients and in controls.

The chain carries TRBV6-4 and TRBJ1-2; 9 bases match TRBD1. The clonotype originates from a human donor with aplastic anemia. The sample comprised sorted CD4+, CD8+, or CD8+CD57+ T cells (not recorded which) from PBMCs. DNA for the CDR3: TGTGCCAGCAGTGATTCCCTACCCCCCGGGACAGGGTCTAGCGGCTACACCTTC. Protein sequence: CASSDSLPPGTGSSGYTF.